This entry describes one TCR beta chain. From germline, CDR1 is SNHLY and CDR2 FYNNEI. V lost 3 bases and J lost 3; bases outside the gene matches: 11. This CDR3 has 17 residues. These data belong to a study of control samples from healthy donors and cancer patients. The protocol was immunoSEQ multiplex PCR, while the TCRdb copy is restricted to in-frame clones and leaves out a portion. This sample yields 70,000 or so clones, of which over 85% are seen a single time; approximately 18% belongs to the top ten. J is TRBJ2-5 and V is TRBV2, with 9 bases lining up with TRBD1. The TCR originated in a man between 60 and 75 years old with lung cancer. Sequenced input: PBMCs. This chain's CDR3 is CASSDPPPGQGKETQYF. The CDR3 nucleotides are TGTGCCAGCAGTGACCCCCCGCCGGGACAGGGTAAAGAGACCCAGTACTTC.